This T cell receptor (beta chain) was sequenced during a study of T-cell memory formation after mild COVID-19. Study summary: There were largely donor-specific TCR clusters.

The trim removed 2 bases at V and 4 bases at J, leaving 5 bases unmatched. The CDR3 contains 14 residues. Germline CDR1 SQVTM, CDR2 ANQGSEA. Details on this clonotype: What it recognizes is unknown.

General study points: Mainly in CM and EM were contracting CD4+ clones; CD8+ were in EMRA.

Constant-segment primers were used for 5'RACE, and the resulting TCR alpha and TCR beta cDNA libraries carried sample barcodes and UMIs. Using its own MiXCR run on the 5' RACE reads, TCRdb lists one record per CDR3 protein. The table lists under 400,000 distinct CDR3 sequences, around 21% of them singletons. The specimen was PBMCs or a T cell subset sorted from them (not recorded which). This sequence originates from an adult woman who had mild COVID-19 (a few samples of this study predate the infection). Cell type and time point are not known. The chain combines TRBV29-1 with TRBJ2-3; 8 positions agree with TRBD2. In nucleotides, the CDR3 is TGCAGCGTTGAACGGGAGGGCCCTGCAGATACGCAGTATTTT. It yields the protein CSVEREGPADTQYF.